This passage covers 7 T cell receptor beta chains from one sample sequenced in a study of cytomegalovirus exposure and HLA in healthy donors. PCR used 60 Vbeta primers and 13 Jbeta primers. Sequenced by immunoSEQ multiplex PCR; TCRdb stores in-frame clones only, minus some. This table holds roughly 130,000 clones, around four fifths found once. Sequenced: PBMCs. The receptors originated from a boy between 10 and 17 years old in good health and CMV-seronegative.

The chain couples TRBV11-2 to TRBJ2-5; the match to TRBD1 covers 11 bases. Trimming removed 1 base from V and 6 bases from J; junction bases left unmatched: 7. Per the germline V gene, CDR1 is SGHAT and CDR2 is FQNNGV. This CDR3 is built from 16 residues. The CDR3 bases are TGTGCCAGCAGCTTAGTCGGAGGGACAGGGGGACAGACCCAGTACTTC. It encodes CASSLVGGTGGQTQYF. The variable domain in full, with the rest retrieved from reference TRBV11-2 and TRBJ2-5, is EAGVAQSPRYKIIEKRQSVAFWCNPISGHATLYWYQQILGQGPKLLIQFQNNGVVDDSQLPKDRFSAERLKGVDSTLKIQPAKLEDSAVYLCASSLVGGTGGQTQYFGPGTRLLVL.

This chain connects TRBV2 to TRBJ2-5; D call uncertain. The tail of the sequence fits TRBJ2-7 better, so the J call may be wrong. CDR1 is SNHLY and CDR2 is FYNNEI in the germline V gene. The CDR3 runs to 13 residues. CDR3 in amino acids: CASSLSRSYEQYF. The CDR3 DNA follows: TGTGCCAGCAGCCTCTCCAGGTCCTACGAGCAGTACTTC.

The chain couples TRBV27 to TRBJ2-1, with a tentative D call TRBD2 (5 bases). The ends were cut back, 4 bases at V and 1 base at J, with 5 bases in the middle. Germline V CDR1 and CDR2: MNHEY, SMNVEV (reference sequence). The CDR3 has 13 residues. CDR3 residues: CASSSGSYNEQFF. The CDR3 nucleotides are TGTGCCAGCAGTTCGGGATCCTACAATGAGCAGTTCTTC.

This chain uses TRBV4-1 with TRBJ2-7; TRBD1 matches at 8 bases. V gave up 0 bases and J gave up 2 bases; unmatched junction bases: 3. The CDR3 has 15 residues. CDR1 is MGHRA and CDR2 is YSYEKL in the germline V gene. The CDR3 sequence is CASSQDRQGPYEQYF. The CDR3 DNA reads TGCGCCAGCAGCCAAGATAGACAGGGGCCCTACGAGCAGTACTTC.

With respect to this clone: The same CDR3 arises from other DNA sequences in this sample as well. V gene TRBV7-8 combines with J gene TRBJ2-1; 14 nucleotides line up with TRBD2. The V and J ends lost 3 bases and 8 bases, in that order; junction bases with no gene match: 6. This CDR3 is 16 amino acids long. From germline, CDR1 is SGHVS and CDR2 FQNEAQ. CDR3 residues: CASSLGLAGEVDEQFF. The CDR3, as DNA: TGTGCCAGCAGCTTGGGACTAGCGGGAGAAGTTGATGAGCAGTTCTTC.

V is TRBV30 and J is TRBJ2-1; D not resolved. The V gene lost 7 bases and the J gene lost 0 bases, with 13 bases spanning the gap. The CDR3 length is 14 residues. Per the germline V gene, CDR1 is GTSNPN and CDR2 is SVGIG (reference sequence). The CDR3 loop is CASRALSSYNEQFF. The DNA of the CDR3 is TGTGCCTCCAGAGCGTTGAGCTCCTACAATGAGCAGTTCTTC.

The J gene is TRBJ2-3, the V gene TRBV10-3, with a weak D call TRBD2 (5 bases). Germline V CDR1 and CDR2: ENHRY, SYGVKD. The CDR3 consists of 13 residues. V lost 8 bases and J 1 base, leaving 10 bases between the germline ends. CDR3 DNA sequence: TGTGCCATCGCTCCGGAGGGCACAGATACGCAGTATTTT. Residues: CAIAPEGTDTQYF.